One and the same sample provided the 27 T cell receptor beta chains below, sequenced in a study of graft-versus-host responses after intestinal transplantation. These receptors' targets are unknown. Assay: immunoSEQ multiplex PCR; the TCRdb copy retains only in-frame clones and omits some. The repertoire holds roughly 34,000 clones, with approximately 95% as singletons. The sample was unstimulated CD4+ T cells sorted from spleen or lymph node cells, taken before transplant. These receptors were taken from a human donor who was the organ donor for an intestinal transplant.

The rearrangement uses TRBV5-1 and TRBJ1-3; TRBD1 is a possible D gene (6 bases). Germline V gene sequence: CDR1 SGHRS, CDR2 YFSETQ. The CDR3 spans 16 residues. With 4 bases removed from V and 0 bases from J, the gap between germline ends came to 14 bases. The CDR3 region has the DNA TGCGCCAGCAGCGTACAGGGACTCCACTCTGGAAACACCATATATTTT. Protein sequence: CASSVQGLHSGNTIYF.

The chain carries TRBV27 and TRBJ1-5; possible D gene TRBD1, 5 bases. Germline V lookup: CDR1 MNHEY, CDR2 SMNVEV (reference sequence). V lost 8 bases, J lost 0 bases, and 11 bases lay in between. The CDR3 has 14 amino acids. CDR3 protein: CASVGPNSNQPQHF. The DNA of the CDR3 is TGTGCCAGCGTGGGACCAAATAGCAATCAGCCCCAGCATTTT.

V and J are TRBV4-1 and TRBJ1-2; perhaps TRBD1 as D (6 bases). The CDR3 spans 14 residues. The ends were cut back, 0 bases at V and 5 bases at J, with 10 bases in the middle. Germline CDR1 MGHRA, CDR2 YSYEKL. CDR3 bases: TGCGCCAGCAGCCAAGATTTAGGGGGGTATGGCTACACCTTC. It encodes CASSQDLGGYGYTF.

The chain combines TRBV5-1 with TRBJ2-1; D may be TRBD2 (7 bases). The V gene lost 0 bases and the J gene lost 4 bases, with 11 bases spanning the gap. From germline, CDR1 is SGHRS and CDR2 YFSETQ. This CDR3 region has 15 residues. CDR3 DNA: TGCGCCAGCAGCTTGGGAGGGGGGGGGTACAATGAGCAGTTCTTC. Translation: CASSLGGGGYNEQFF.

The chain carries TRBV30 and TRBJ1-3; no firm D call. Trimming pared 4 bases from V and 2 bases from J, leaving 9 bases between. Germline CDR1 reads GTSNPN; CDR2 reads SVGIG (reference sequence). This CDR3 contains 13 residues. The CDR3 region is CAWTTGAGNTIYF. For the CDR3, the DNA is TGTGCCTGGACGACTGGAGCTGGAAACACCATATATTTT.

This chain joins TRBV5-6 and TRBJ2-1, with D perhaps given as TRBD1 or TRBD2 (6 bases each). Trimming removed 1 base from V and 8 bases from J, with 10 bases in between. The CDR3 has 13 residues. Germline V lookup: CDR1 SGHDT, CDR2 YYEEEE. CDR3: CASSLTGADEQFF. The CDR3 nucleotides read TGTGCCAGCAGCTTGACGGGGGCGGATGAGCAGTTCTTC.

The chain combines TRBV10-1 with TRBJ1-2; D gene ambiguous. Germline V gene sequence: CDR1 WNHNN, CDR2 SYGVQD (reference sequence). Deletions cut 5 bases from V and 2 bases from J, with 21 bases between. This CDR3 contains 17 residues. The CDR3, as DNA: TGCGCCAGCAGTTCATTGTCAAGATCGCGAAAGAACTATGGCTACACCTTC. It codes for CASSSLSRSRKNYGYTF.

The genes are TRBV18 and TRBJ2-1; TRBD2 matches 11 bases. Germline loops: CDR1 KGHSH, CDR2 LQKENI. The CDR3 runs to 14 residues. The ends lost 2 bases at V and 6 bases at J; junction bases unmatched: 0. CDR3: CASSPGLAGNEQFF. The CDR3 DNA follows: TGTGCCAGCTCACCAGGACTAGCGGGCAATGAGCAGTTCTTC. The full variable domain, with the rest looked up from reference TRBV18 and TRBJ2-1, is NAGVMQNPRHLVRRRGQEARLRCSPMKGHSHVYWYRQLPEEGLKFMVYLQKENIIDESGMPKERFSAEFPKEGPSILRIQQVVRGDSAAYFCASSPGLAGNEQFFGPGTRLTVL.

This clone was seen only once. V and J are TRBV6-5 and TRBJ1-1, with TRBD1 identical over 7 bases. Unmatched junction bases numbered 12, after V lost 5 bases and J lost 6 bases. Germline CDR1 and CDR2: MNHEY and SVGAGI. The CDR3 has 15 residues. The CDR3 nucleotides read TGTGCCAGCAGTGTCCGACAGGGTCTCCGCTCTGAAGCTTTCTTT. Residues: CASSVRQGLRSEAFF.

The rearrangement links TRBV2 to TRBJ1-1; D is unclear. CDR3 length equals 14 residues. Germline lookup yields CDR1 SNHLY and CDR2 FYNNEI. Trimming removed 4 bases from V and 3 bases from J, with 12 bases in between. In DNA, the CDR3 is TGTGCCAGCAGTGTAAGGGCTTTTGACACTGAAGCTTTCTTT. Protein product: CASSVRAFDTEAFF.

The CDR3 nucleotides read TGTGCCAGCAGCTTTGGGCAGCAAGAGACCCAGTACTTC. This codes for CASSFGQQETQYF. This rearrangement joins TRBV7-2 to TRBJ2-5; D gene uncertain. The ends were cut back, 3 bases at V and 2 bases at J, with 7 bases in the middle. Looked up from germline, CDR1 is SGHTA and CDR2 is FQGNSA. CDR3 length: 13 amino acids.

The rearrangement links TRBV27 to TRBJ1-1; 7 bases match TRBD1. The junction had 4 bases not matched to a gene; V was cut back by 3 bases and J by 0 bases. CDR3 length: 15 amino acids. In germline, CDR1 is MNHEY, CDR2 SMNVEV (reference sequence). The CDR3 DNA is TGTGCCAGCAGTTTTCTGGGACAGCTGAACACTGAAGCTTTCTTT. It codes for CASSFLGQLNTEAFF.

This chain joins TRBV15 and TRBJ2-7; no clear D. The V gene lost 0 bases and the J gene lost 4 bases, with 4 bases spanning the gap. The CDR3 length is 12 residues. Germline lookup yields CDR1 LNHNV and CDR2 YYDKDF (reference sequence). Written as DNA, the CDR3 is TGTGCCACCAGCAGAGATAGTTACGAGCAGTACTTC. Its translation: CATSRDSYEQYF.

V and J are TRBV6-1 and TRBJ1-5, with a weak D call TRBD1 (6 bases). With 3 bases removed from V and 0 bases from J, the gap between germline ends came to 18 bases. Germline V CDR1 and CDR2: MNHNS, SASEGT. The CDR3 is 18 amino acids. CDR3 DNA: TGTGCCAGCAGTGATCAGGGGAGGGTCTTTTATAGCAATCAGCCCCAGCATTTT. Its protein product is CASSDQGRVFYSNQPQHF.

The J gene is TRBJ1-2, the V gene TRBV27, with TRBD1 matching over 8 bases. V was pared by 5 bases and J by 1 base, with 6 bases of the junction left unmatched. Germline-derived CDR1 and CDR2 are MNHEY and SMNVEV (reference sequence). The CDR3 contains 15 residues. CDR3 sequence: CASSITGGVNYGYTF. The CDR3 DNA reads TGTGCCAGCAGTATCACAGGGGGGGTTAACTATGGCTACACCTTC.

The J gene is TRBJ1-6, the V gene TRBV6-5; 7 positions match TRBD1. Germline V CDR1 and CDR2: MNHEY, SVGAGI. This CDR3 comprises 14 residues. The V and J ends lost 5 bases and 8 bases, in that order; junction bases with no gene match: 6. The CDR3 loop is CASSTTGSYSPLHF. The CDR3 DNA sequence: TGTGCCAGCAGTACGACAGGGTCCTATTCACCCCTCCACTTT.

This rearrangement joins TRBV5-4 to TRBJ2-5; 7 nucleotides line up with TRBD2. The V segment lost 1 base and the J segment 2 bases; nucleotides outside the gene matches: 2. Germline V gene lookup returns CDR1 SGHNT and CDR2 YYREEE (reference sequence). The CDR3 extends over 14 amino acids. The CDR3 protein is CASSLLGGQETQYF. The CDR3 DNA sequence: TGTGCCAGCAGCTTGCTCGGGGGGCAAGAGACCCAGTACTTC.

This chain joins TRBV6-5 and TRBJ1-1; D may be TRBD1 (6 bases). Germline lookup yields CDR1 MNHEY and CDR2 SVGAGI. The V and J ends lost 5 bases and 0 bases respectively, with 7 bases between them. This CDR3 comprises 13 residues. This CDR3 reads CASSTGMNTEAFF. CDR3 nucleotides: TGTGCCAGCAGTACAGGGATGAACACTGAAGCTTTCTTT.

The genes are TRBV13 and TRBJ1-4, with 9 positions matching TRBD1. Germline-derived CDR1 and CDR2 are PRHDT and FYEKMQ (reference sequence). CDR3 length equals 19 residues. The trim removed 0 bases at V and 0 bases at J, leaving 8 bases unmatched. The CDR3 loop is CASSLGLDRGSATNEKLFF. In nucleotides, the CDR3 is TGTGCCAGCAGCTTAGGCCTCGACAGGGGGAGTGCAACTAATGAAAAACTGTTTTTT.

V gene TRBV28 combines with J gene TRBJ1-2, with D tentatively TRBD1 (5 bases). Per germline, CDR1 MDHEN and CDR2 SYDVKM. The CDR3 is made up of 15 amino acids. V lost 3 bases and J 2 bases, leaving 13 bases between the germline ends. CDR3 sequence: CASSFDRDGNYGYTF. In nucleotides, the CDR3 is TGTGCCAGCAGTTTCGACCGGGACGGGAACTATGGCTACACCTTC.

The V and J genes are TRBV18 and TRBJ1-2; no clear D. V lost 2 bases, J lost 4 bases, and 14 bases lay in between. In germline, CDR1 is KGHSH, CDR2 LQKENI. The CDR3 covers 15 residues. CDR3 sequence (DNA): TGTGCCAGCTCACCAGAGGGATCCCCGGGCTATGGCTACACCTTC. Translated: CASSPEGSPGYGYTF.

The J gene is TRBJ2-1, the V gene TRBV9; 10 nucleotides match TRBD2. Germline loops: CDR1 SGDLS, CDR2 YYNGEE. V gave up 3 bases and J gave up 5 bases; unmatched junction bases: 11. The CDR3 length is 17 residues. The DNA for the CDR3 is TGTGCCAGCAGCGCGATCTTTCTAGCGGGGGTGAACAATGAGCAGTTCTTC. It translates to CASSAIFLAGVNNEQFF.

The chain is built from TRBV6-6 and TRBJ2-5, with 9 bases that match TRBD1. Germline CDR1 MNHNY, CDR2 SVGAGI (reference sequence). V gave up 5 bases and J gave up 4 bases; unmatched junction bases: 8. The CDR3 has 15 residues. Here the CDR3 DNA reads TGTGCCAGCAGTCCCCCCCCGACAGGGGGAGAGACCCAGTACTTC. Protein sequence: CASSPPPTGGETQYF.

The chain joins TRBV25-1 to TRBJ1-2, with no clear D. Trimming left V 9 bases short and J 3 bases short, with 11 bases between. Germline CDR1 reads MGHDK; CDR2 reads SYGVNS. This CDR3 is 12 amino acids long. The CDR3 reads CARGIRHYGYTF. CDR3 DNA sequence: TGTGCCAGAGGGATCCGACACTATGGCTACACCTTC.

The chain links TRBV4-2 to TRBJ2-1, with D hard to call. The V and J ends lost 0 bases and 9 bases respectively, with 12 bases between them. Germline CDR1 is LGHNA and CDR2 is YNFKEQ. This CDR3 has 14 amino acids. CDR3 in DNA: TGTGCCAGCAGCCAAGATAGGCTGGGCTCTGAGCAGTTCTTC. It specifies CASSQDRLGSEQFF.

The chain has TRBV5-4 and TRBJ1-6; TRBD1 matches 9 bases. The V gene's germline CDR1 is SGHNT and CDR2 YYREEE (reference sequence). V was pared by 4 bases and J by 5 bases, with 4 bases of the junction left unmatched. The CDR3 is 15 residues long. CDR3 in amino acids: CASSLQGADNSPLHF. The CDR3 coding sequence is TGTGCCAGCAGCCTACAGGGGGCCGATAATTCACCCCTCCACTTT.

The chain uses TRBV2 and TRBJ2-2; D ambiguous. CDR1 is SNHLY, CDR2 FYNNEI, per germline. This CDR3 contains 14 residues. V was trimmed by 6 bases and J by 1 base, leaving 9 bases between them. In nucleotides, the CDR3 is TGTGCCAGCAGCGCCCTCAGGAACACCGGGGAGCTGTTTTTT. Residues: CASSALRNTGELFF.